Presented here are 30 T cell receptor beta chains from one specimen sequenced in a study of blood T cell repertoires in COVID-19. Clones were read by immunoSEQ multiplex PCR, and TCRdb kept only the in-frame ones, dropping some. The sample contains hundreds of thousands of clones, over 75% of which appear only once. Sequencing was done on a sample of PBMCs or T cells enriched from blood (not recorded which). These receptors were collected from a man younger than 45 who had recovered from COVID-19.

Notes on this clone: Other DNA variants within this sample encode the same CDR3. V gene TRBV7-9 combines with J gene TRBJ2-1; 7 bases align to TRBD1. The length of the CDR3 is 13 residues. Germline V gene sequence: CDR1 SEHNR, CDR2 FQNEAQ (reference sequence). After removal of 2 bases from V and 6 bases from J, the junction contained 1 base not matched to a gene. In nucleotides, the CDR3 is TGTGCCAGCAGCTTATCAGGGGGCAATGAGCAGTTCTTC. This translates into CASSLSGGNEQFF.

The chain couples TRBV29-1 to TRBJ2-5; D unresolved. The length of the CDR3 is 11 residues. Germline CDR1 SQVTM, CDR2 ANQGSEA. Trimming removed 0 bases at V and 5 bases at J, with 4 bases between. The CDR3 loop reads CSVEDQETQYF. CDR3 coding DNA: TGCAGCGTTGAAGATCAGGAGACCCAGTACTTC.

The rearrangement joins TRBV6-2 or TRBV6-3 to TRBJ2-2; TRBD1 matches 9 bases. Germline-derived CDR1 and CDR2 are MNHEY and SVGEGT. Losses at the gene ends were 0 bases for V and 5 bases for J; bases not matched to a gene: 7. This CDR3 comprises 17 residues. CDR3 residues: CASSYSRGQGDTGELFF. DNA of the CDR3: TGTGCCAGCAGTTACTCGAGGGGACAGGGAGATACCGGGGAGCTGTTTTTT.

This rearrangement joins TRBV11-2 to TRBJ2-2; 9 bases agree with TRBD1. Germline V CDR1 and CDR2: SGHAT, FQNNGV. The trim removed 1 base at V and 4 bases at J, leaving 4 bases unmatched. This CDR3 contains 16 residues. DNA of the CDR3: TGTGCCAGCAGCTTAGGGGGACAGGGACTCACCGGGGAGCTGTTTTTT. Translated, it gives CASSLGGQGLTGELFF.

The V and J genes are TRBV15 and TRBJ2-2, with TRBD2 as a possible D gene (5 bases). The CDR3 is 15 residues long. V lost 1 base and J 1 base, leaving 7 bases between the germline ends. Germline CDR1 is LNHNV and CDR2 is YYDKDF (reference sequence). The CDR3 loop reads CATSRGSENTGELFF. CDR3 in DNA: TGTGCCACCAGCAGAGGTAGCGAGAACACCGGGGAGCTGTTTTTT.

V is TRBV5-1 and J is TRBJ2-7, with 7 nucleotides matching TRBD2. The trim removed 0 bases at V and 3 bases at J, leaving 6 bases unmatched. Germline V gene sequence: CDR1 SGHRS, CDR2 YFSETQ. This CDR3 region has 15 residues. CDR3 DNA: TGCGCCAGCAGCTTGGGTCGCGGGAGCCACTACGAGCAGTACTTC. It translates to CASSLGRGSHYEQYF. The full variable domain, with the rest looked up from reference TRBV5-1 and TRBJ2-7, is KAGVTQTPRYLIKTRGQQVTLSCSPISGHRSVSWYQQTPGQGLQFLFEYFSETQRNKGNFPGRFSGRQFSNSRSEMNVSTLELGDSALYLCASSLGRGSHYEQYFGPGTRLTVT.

The V gene is TRBV9, the J gene TRBJ1-3; TRBD1 is a possible D gene (6 bases). Germline V gene data show CDR1 as SGDLS and CDR2 as YYNGEE. The CDR3 loop spans 17 amino acids. Trimming removed 3 bases from V and 1 base from J, with 17 bases in between. CDR3 nucleotides: TGTGCCAGCAGCGAGGACAGTTATGATGCGTCTGGAAACACCATATATTTT. Translated, it gives CASSEDSYDASGNTIYF.

The V gene is TRBV7-9, the J gene TRBJ2-1; 9 nucleotides agree with TRBD2. V was pared by 3 bases and J by 10 bases, with 7 bases of the junction left unmatched. The CDR3 sequence is 14 residues long. Germline-derived CDR1 and CDR2 are SEHNR and FQNEAQ (reference sequence). DNA for the CDR3: TGTGCCAGCAGCTTCGGGACTAGCTTGAACGAGCAGTTCTTC. Translated: CASSFGTSLNEQFF.

The chain uses TRBV27 and TRBJ2-7; 14 nucleotides agree with TRBD2. This CDR3 spans 15 amino acids. CDR1 and CDR2 (germline): MNHEY, SMNVEV (reference sequence). J gave up 6 bases and V 4 bases, and 5 bases lay outside the gene matches. This CDR3 is CASSSGLAGVLEQYF. As DNA, the CDR3 is TGTGCCAGCAGTTCGGGACTAGCGGGAGTTCTCGAGCAGTACTTC.

In its sample, this clone was seen once. The chain combines TRBV29-1 with TRBJ2-2; TRBD1 is a possible D gene (6 bases). Germline assignment: CDR1 SQVTM and CDR2 ANQGSEA. V dropped 3 bases and J dropped 6 bases, with 11 bases sitting between them. This CDR3 contains 13 residues. CDR3 protein: CSVDVRQAGELFF. The CDR3 bases are TGCAGCGTTGACGTCAGACAGGCCGGGGAGCTGTTTTTT.

This chain connects TRBV2 to TRBJ1-2, with a tentative D call TRBD1 (5 bases). Trimming pared 5 bases from V and 8 bases from J, leaving 15 bases between. The CDR3 runs 13 residues. The germline V gene has CDR1 SNHLY and CDR2 FYNNEI. CDR3 in amino acids: CASSMGEASGYTF. In DNA, the CDR3 is TGTGCCAGCAGTATGGGGGAGGCTTCAGGCTACACCTTC.

The chain couples TRBV19 to TRBJ1-1; TRBD1 matches at 9 bases. V dropped 8 bases and J dropped 0; count of bases not matched to a gene: 16. Germline V gene data show CDR1 as LNHDA and CDR2 as SQIVND (reference sequence). This CDR3 has 18 residues. Here the CDR3 reads CASQGFGQGPRMNTEAFF. The CDR3 DNA is TGTGCCAGTCAGGGCTTCGGACAGGGGCCAAGGATGAACACTGAAGCTTTCTTT. The full variable domain, with the rest looked up from reference TRBV19 and TRBJ1-1, is DGGITQSPKYLFRKEGQNVTLSCEQNLNHDAMYWYRQDPGQGLRLIYYSQIVNDFQKGDIAEGYSVSREKKESFPLTVTSAQKNPTAFYLCASQGFGQGPRMNTEAFFGQGTRLTVV.

The rearrangement links TRBV9 to TRBJ2-7, with 9 bases that match TRBD1. V was clipped by 4 bases and J by 2 bases; unmatched bases: 7. The CDR3 length is 15 residues. The germline V gene encodes CDR1 SGDLS and CDR2 YYNGEE. The CDR3 region is CASSPTGQGTYEQYF. The CDR3, as DNA: TGTGCCAGCAGCCCTACGGGACAGGGCACCTACGAGCAGTACTTC.

The gene calls are TRBV27 and TRBJ1-1, with 7 bases lining up with TRBD1. Germline V gives CDR1 MNHEY, CDR2 SMNVEV (reference sequence). There are 13 residues in the CDR3. With 6 bases clipped from V and 5 bases from J, the junction kept 6 bases outside the gene matches. The CDR3 bases are TGTGCCAGCAGGAGACAGGGTTATACTGAAGCTTTCTTT. It encodes CASRRQGYTEAFF.

V usage is TRBV28 and J usage is TRBJ1-3, with 7 bases identical to TRBD1. The CDR3 loop spans 16 amino acids. The germline gives CDR1 MDHEN, CDR2 SYDVKM. V lost 5 bases, J lost 0 bases, and 7 bases stayed unmatched. The CDR3 reads CASSPTGVGSGNTIYF. CDR3 bases: TGTGCCAGCAGTCCCACAGGGGTCGGCTCTGGAAACACCATATATTTT. The full variable domain, in which reference TRBV28 and TRBJ1-3 provide the parts outside the CDR3, is DVKVTQSSRYLVKRTGEKVFLECVQDMDHENMFWYRQDPGLGLRLIYFSYDVKMKEKGDIPEGYSVSREKKERFSLILESASTNQTSMYLCASSPTGVGSGNTIYFGEGSWLTVV.

The chain has TRBV28 and TRBJ2-7, with 7 bases matching TRBD1. Germline CDR1 and CDR2: MDHEN and SYDVKM. CDR3 length equals 12 residues. Germline trimming cut 6 bases from V and 3 bases from J; bases unmatched to any gene: 2. DNA for the CDR3: TGTGCCAGCAGAGGGACAGTCTACGAGCAGTACTTC. Translation: CASRGTVYEQYF.

A single count supports this clone. The chain combines TRBV7-6 with TRBJ1-2; 9 bases line up with TRBD1. Losses at the gene ends were 0 bases for V and 6 bases for J; bases not matched to a gene: 5. Germline V gene sequence: CDR1 SGHVS, CDR2 FNYEAQ. The CDR3 contains 15 residues. CDR3 sequence (DNA): TGTGCCAGCAGCTTAGCAGAACAGGGGGCGAATGGCTACACCTTC. Translating gives CASSLAEQGANGYTF.

CDR3 sequence reads: CASSERLTGNQPQHF. CDR3 nucleotide sequence: TGTGCCAGCAGTGAACGTCTTACGGGCAATCAGCCCCAGCATTTT. The chain carries TRBV2 and TRBJ1-5; D is undetermined. Germline CDR1 reads SNHLY; CDR2 reads FYNNEI. Between the trimmed V and J ends, which lost 2 bases and 2 bases, there was a span of 10 bases. The CDR3 spans 15 residues.

This chain uses TRBV6-5 with TRBJ2-7; TRBD1 is a possible D gene (6 bases). The CDR3 covers 14 residues. Germline loops: CDR1 MNHEY, CDR2 SVGAGI. V lost 0 bases and J 3 bases, leaving 9 bases between the germline ends. CDR3: CASSYSRQDYEQYF. Here the CDR3 DNA reads TGTGCCAGCAGTTACTCTCGACAGGACTACGAGCAGTACTTC.

The chain couples TRBV19 to TRBJ1-2, with D tentatively TRBD1 (6 bases). Trimming removed 3 bases at V and 2 bases at J, with 13 bases between. CDR1 and CDR2 (germline): LNHDA, SQIVND (reference sequence). This CDR3 contains 15 residues. The CDR3 region has the DNA TGTGCCAGTAGTATTTTGACAGGAAACAACTATGGCTACACCTTC. Its protein product is CASSILTGNNYGYTF.

V and J are TRBV6-5 and TRBJ2-2; TRBD2 aligns across 8 bases. V shed 7 bases, J shed 4 bases, and the junction held 5 bases outside the gene matches. The CDR3 consists of 14 residues. The germline V gene encodes CDR1 MNHEY and CDR2 SVGAGI. This CDR3 is CASKRESGTGELFF. CDR3 sequence (DNA): TGTGCCAGCAAGCGGGAGAGCGGCACCGGGGAGCTGTTTTTT.

Of note for this clone: Other DNA sequences in this sample translate to the same CDR3. The chain uses TRBV18 and TRBJ1-1; 7 bases are a match to TRBD1. This CDR3 region has 13 residues. Germline lookup yields CDR1 KGHSH and CDR2 LQKENI. The V segment lost 6 bases and the J segment 1 base; nucleotides outside the gene matches: 2. CDR3 region: CASSGTENTEAFF. DNA for the CDR3: TGTGCCAGCTCCGGGACAGAGAACACTGAAGCTTTCTTT. The full variable domain, its missing parts supplied by reference TRBV18 and TRBJ1-1, is NAGVMQNPRHLVRRRGQEARLRCSPMKGHSHVYWYRQLPEEGLKFMVYLQKENIIDESGMPKERFSAEFPKEGPSILRIQQVVRGDSAAYFCASSGTENTEAFFGQGTRLTVV.

The chain links TRBV6-5 to TRBJ1-1, with a possible D match to TRBD1 (5 bases). The length of the CDR3 is 14 residues. CDR1 is MNHEY and CDR2 is SVGAGI in the germline V gene. Trimming left V 2 bases short and J 3 bases short, with 10 bases between. Written as DNA, the CDR3 is TGTGCCAGCAGTTACGAGGGGAGGGACACTGAAGCTTTCTTT. Encoded protein: CASSYEGRDTEAFF.

Concerning this clone itself: Because the CDR3's place on the DNA is in doubt, the DNA is left out and the CDR3 is given as listed by TCRdb. V gene TRBV27 combines with J gene TRBJ1-1. The CDR3 is 13 amino acids long, termini counted. The germline gives CDR1 MNHEY, CDR2 SMNVEV (reference sequence). The CDR3 sequence: CASSSSRNTEAFF.

The chain couples TRBV20-1 to TRBJ1-2; D might be TRBD1 (5 bases). This CDR3 is 14 amino acids long. Germline V lookup: CDR1 DFQATT, CDR2 SNEGSKA (reference sequence). With 3 bases removed from V and 7 bases from J, the gap between germline ends came to 18 bases. The CDR3 DNA reads as TGCAGTGCTAGTAAGGTGCAGGGCTTAGGTGGCTACACCTTC. Encoded protein: CSASKVQGLGGYTF.

This clone appeared a single time. The chain is built from TRBV23-1 and TRBJ2-4, with 9 nucleotides matching TRBD2. TRBV23-1 is placed among ORFs of uncertain function. This CDR3 has 18 residues. Trimming at V came to 3 bases and at J to 5 bases, leaving 14 bases not matched to a gene. The CDR3 coding sequence is TGCGCCAGCAGTCACCATTCTCCCACCGCGGGAGGGGAAAACATTCAGTACTTC. Its protein is CASSHHSPTAGGENIQYF.

V is TRBV30 and J is TRBJ2-1; possible D gene TRBD2, 5 bases. CDR3 size: 15 residues. V dropped 3 bases and J dropped 3 bases, with 15 bases sitting between them. Per germline, CDR1 GTSNPN and CDR2 SVGIG (reference sequence). The CDR3 loop reads CAWRARLTFYNEQFF. The DNA of the CDR3 is TGTGCCTGGAGGGCGCGACTAACATTCTACAATGAGCAGTTCTTC.

This rearrangement joins TRBV7-3 to TRBJ2-1, with a possible D match to TRBD2 (6 bases). The CDR3 is 17 residues long. In germline, CDR1 is SGHTA, CDR2 FQGTGA. Trimming cost V 4 bases and J 7 bases, with 23 bases left between them. The CDR3 loop is CASSSDRGAGKRNEQFF. Written as DNA, the CDR3 is TGTGCCAGCAGCTCCGATCGGGGTGCGGGGAAGAGGAATGAGCAGTTCTTC.

V gene TRBV5-1 combines with J gene TRBJ1-4, with a weak D call TRBD1 (6 bases). Trimming took off 3 bases at V and 1 base at J, with 10 bases between the two ends. The CDR3 loop spans 15 amino acids. Germline V lookup: CDR1 SGHRS, CDR2 YFSETQ. In DNA form, the CDR3 reads TGCGCCAGCAGCTCTCAACAGGGAACTAATGAAAAACTGTTTTTT. This translates into CASSSQQGTNEKLFF. The variable domain in full, completed from reference TRBV5-1 and TRBJ1-4, reads KAGVTQTPRYLIKTRGQQVTLSCSPISGHRSVSWYQQTPGQGLQFLFEYFSETQRNKGNFPGRFSGRQFSNSRSEMNVSTLELGDSALYLCASSSQQGTNEKLFFGSGTQLSVL.

The gene calls are TRBV5-1 and TRBJ1-5; TRBD1 is a possible D gene (5 bases). Germline CDR1 SGHRS, CDR2 YFSETQ. The CDR3 is made up of 15 amino acids. V lost 0 bases and J lost 5, with 12 bases in between. The CDR3 nucleotides read TGCGCCAGCAGCTTGGGTAAGGGGTCGGATCAGCCCCAGCATTTT. Amino acids: CASSLGKGSDQPQHF.